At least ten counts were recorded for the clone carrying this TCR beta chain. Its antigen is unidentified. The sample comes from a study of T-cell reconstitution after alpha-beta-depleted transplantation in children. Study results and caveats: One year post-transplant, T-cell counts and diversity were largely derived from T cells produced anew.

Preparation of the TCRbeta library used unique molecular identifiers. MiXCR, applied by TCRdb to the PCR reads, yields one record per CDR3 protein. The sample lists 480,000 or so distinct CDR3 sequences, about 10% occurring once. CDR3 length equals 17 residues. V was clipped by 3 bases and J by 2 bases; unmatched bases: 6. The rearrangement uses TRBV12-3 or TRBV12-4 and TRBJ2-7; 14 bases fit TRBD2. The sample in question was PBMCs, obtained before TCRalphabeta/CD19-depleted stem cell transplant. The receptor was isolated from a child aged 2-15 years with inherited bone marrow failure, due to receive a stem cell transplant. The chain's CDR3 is CASSFRLAGGLTYEQYF. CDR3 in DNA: TGTGCCAGCAGTTTTCGACTAGCGGGAGGGCTAACCTACGAGCAGTACTTC.